One sample yielded the 20 T cell receptor beta chains listed below, sequenced in a study of T-cell memory formation after mild COVID-19. A single record per CDR3 protein comes from TCRdb applying MiXCR to the 5' RACE reads. The sample gives about 350,000 distinct CDR3 sequences, 13% to 15% of which show up once; 22% is in the top ten. The sequenced sample was PBMCs or a T cell subset sorted from them (not recorded which). The receptors stem from a man younger than 35 who had mild COVID-19 (a few samples of this study predate the infection). Cell type and time point are not known.

The sample holds a few counts of this clonotype. The chain combines TRBV19 with TRBJ2-5, with TRBD1 matching 7 bases. The J segment lost 3 bases and the V segment lost 6 bases, leaving 7 bases of the junction unmatched. CDR1 and CDR2 from the germline V gene are LNHDA and SQIVND (reference sequence). CDR3 length equals 14 residues. This CDR3 reads CASSPGQSKETQYF. For the CDR3, the DNA is TGTGCCAGTAGCCCGGGACAGTCAAAAGAGACCCAGTACTTC.

The J gene is TRBJ2-3, the V gene TRBV7-2, with TRBD2 matching over 7 bases. Looked up from germline, CDR1 is SGHTA and CDR2 is FQGNSA. V gave up 4 bases and J gave up 6 bases; unmatched junction bases: 10. The length of the CDR3 is 15 residues. The CDR3 here is CASSYIAGVTDTQYF. DNA for the CDR3: TGTGCCAGCAGCTACATCGCGGGGGTGACGGATACGCAGTATTTT.

A few counts support this clonotype. This chain uses TRBV10-3 with TRBJ2-7, with 13 nucleotides matching TRBD2. Germline-derived CDR1 and CDR2 are ENHRY and SYGVKD. V lost 2 bases, J lost 0 bases, and 10 bases stayed unmatched. The CDR3 spans 19 residues. CDR3 region: CAISEGTSGDRPSSYEQYF. The CDR3 region has the DNA TGTGCCATCAGTGAGGGGACTAGCGGGGACCGACCAAGCTCCTACGAGCAGTACTTC.

The rearrangement uses TRBV18 and TRBJ1-5; D remains ambiguous. The CDR3 is made up of 14 amino acids. Trimming removed 0 bases from V and 4 bases from J, with 7 bases in between. Germline V gene lookup returns CDR1 KGHSH and CDR2 LQKENI. The CDR3 coding sequence is TGTGCCAGCTCACCACCGGGGATTAATCAGCCCCAGCATTTT. This translates into CASSPPGINQPQHF.

CDR3 in amino acids: CASSMGTIASTDTQYF. The CDR3 DNA follows: TGTGCCAGCAGTATGGGGACTATCGCTAGCACAGATACGCAGTATTTT. The chain employs TRBV27 and TRBJ2-3; 7 bases are a match to TRBD2. J lost 0 bases, V lost 5 bases, and 8 bases had no gene match. Germline V gene lookup returns CDR1 MNHEY and CDR2 SMNVEV (reference sequence). The CDR3 is 16 amino acids.

The chain recombines TRBV30 with TRBJ2-3; 7 bases are shared with TRBD2. This CDR3 has 15 residues. CDR1 GTSNPN and CDR2 SVGIG come from the germline V gene (reference sequence). J was trimmed by 5 bases and V by 1 base; bases with no gene match: 9. The CDR3 region is CAWSGRDYPRDTQYF. CDR3 nucleotides: TGTGCCTGGAGTGGCCGGGACTATCCCCGAGATACGCAGTATTTT.

V and J are TRBV19 and TRBJ1-2, with D unresolved. The CDR3 has 15 residues. Per the germline V gene, CDR1 is LNHDA and CDR2 is SQIVND (reference sequence). V was clipped by 5 bases and J by 4 bases, with 17 bases between them. CDR3 in DNA: TGTGCCAGTAGTCCATGGGAATTGGTCTCCTATGGCTACACCTTC. Protein product: CASSPWELVSYGYTF. The entire variable domain, with the rest obtained from reference TRBV19 and TRBJ1-2, is as follows: DGGITQSPKYLFRKEGQNVTLSCEQNLNHDAMYWYRQDPGQGLRLIYYSQIVNDFQKGDIAEGYSVSREKKESFPLTVTSAQKNPTAFYLCASSPWELVSYGYTFGSGTRLTVV.

This clonotype turned up a few times. This chain joins TRBV2 and TRBJ2-2; 11 positions agree with TRBD2. The CDR3 has 16 residues. Germline CDR1 reads SNHLY; CDR2 reads FYNNEI. The junction had 4 bases not matched to a gene; V was cut back by 7 bases and J by 0 bases. CDR3 in DNA: TGTGCCAGCATCCGTAGCGGGGGGGCGAACACCGGGGAGCTGTTTTTT. As protein: CASIRSGGANTGELFF.

V is TRBV5-1 and J is TRBJ1-5; tentatively, D is TRBD1 (6 bases). The V end lost 2 bases, the J end lost 1 base, and 10 bases lay between the germline ends. Germline CDR1 SGHRS, CDR2 YFSETQ. The CDR3 is made up of 15 amino acids. CDR3 sequence: CASSFTGISNQPQHF. The CDR3 DNA reads as TGCGCCAGCAGCTTTACAGGGATAAGCAATCAGCCCCAGCATTTT.

This clonotype was found a few times. The chain uses TRBV4-1 and TRBJ1-1; D is uncertain. Per the germline V gene, CDR1 is MGHRA and CDR2 is YSYEKL. The CDR3 length is 15 residues. Between the trimmed V and J ends, which lost 6 bases and 0 bases, there was a span of 14 bases. The CDR3 sequence: CASRPRTALNTEAFF. CDR3 DNA sequence: TGCGCCAGCAGACCCCGGACGGCACTGAACACTGAAGCTTTCTTT.

The chain links TRBV20-1 to TRBJ2-3; a possible D gene is TRBD2 (5 bases). The CDR3 totals 14 residues. Trimming left V 4 bases short and J 6 bases short, with 17 bases between. Germline V gene data show CDR1 as DFQATT and CDR2 as SNEGSKA (reference sequence). Here the CDR3 DNA reads TGCAGTGCTACTTCGGGATACATAGGGGATACGCAGTATTTT. Amino acid sequence: CSATSGYIGDTQYF.

V gene TRBV29-1 combines with J gene TRBJ2-3; 7 bases are a match to TRBD1. From germline, CDR1 is SQVTM and CDR2 ANQGSEA. J was trimmed by 4 bases and V by 7 bases; bases with no gene match: 11. The CDR3 contains 14 residues. As DNA, the CDR3 is TGCAGCGCCGAGACAGGGTCACTCGCAGATACGCAGTATTTT. This codes for CSAETGSLADTQYF.

In this sample, this clonotype turned up many times. The chain couples TRBV7-6 to TRBJ2-5; D possibly matches TRBD1 or TRBD2 (5 bases each). There are 14 residues in the CDR3. In germline, CDR1 is SGHVS, CDR2 FNYEAQ. CDR3 amino acids: CASSWGTGRETQYF. In DNA form, the CDR3 reads TGTGCAAGCTCATGGGGGACGGGTCGAGAGACCCAGTACTTC.

This clonotype occurred many times. This chain connects TRBV5-1 to TRBJ2-7, with D perhaps matching TRBD1 (6 bases). Germline lookup yields CDR1 SGHRS and CDR2 YFSETQ. The CDR3 spans 13 residues. The germline V and J ends were trimmed by 3 bases and 1 base, with 8 bases remaining between them. The CDR3 bases are TGCGCCAGCAGCTATGGACAGTCCTACGAGCAGTACTTC. Protein sequence: CASSYGQSYEQYF.

This clonotype was observed many times. This chain links TRBV7-2 with TRBJ2-1; D gene ambiguous. Trimming took off 2 bases at V and 7 bases at J, with 9 bases between the two ends. The CDR3 has 13 amino acids. Germline assignment: CDR1 SGHTA and CDR2 FQGNSA. The CDR3 region is CASSLNLENEQFF. The CDR3, as DNA: TGTGCCAGCAGCTTAAATCTAGAGAATGAGCAGTTCTTC.

The chain combines TRBV4-3 with TRBJ1-6; TRBD1 matches 7 bases. The V gene's germline CDR1 is LGHNA and CDR2 YSLEER. There are 15 residues in the CDR3. J lost 8 bases, V lost 6 bases, and 10 bases had no gene match. For the CDR3, the DNA is TGCGCCAGCAGTCGGGGTGGGACAGTGGATTCACCCCTCCACTTT. This translates into CASSRGGTVDSPLHF.

The chain is built from TRBV5-1 and TRBJ2-7, with D perhaps matching TRBD1 or TRBD2 (5 bases each). The CDR3 runs 14 residues. Looked up from germline, CDR1 is SGHRS and CDR2 is YFSETQ. V was shortened by 4 bases and J by 2 bases, with 13 bases between the two germline ends. Written as DNA, the CDR3 is TGCGCCAGCAGCACCCAGGGAGCCCCCTACGAGCAGTACTTC. The encoded protein is CASSTQGAPYEQYF.

The rearrangement uses TRBV6-2 or TRBV6-3 and TRBJ2-2; 7 bases are a match to TRBD2. The V gene end was trimmed by 8 bases and the J gene end by 2 bases; junction bases not matched to a gene: 5. CDR1 and CDR2 (germline): MNHEY, SVGEGT. CDR3 length equals 14 residues. CDR3: CASLGGGNTGELFF. In DNA form, the CDR3 reads TGTGCCAGCCTCGGCGGGGGAAACACCGGGGAGCTGTTTTTT.

This clonotype appeared many times. The CDR3 sequence: CASRAAGGADTQYF. The CDR3 DNA is TGCGCCAGCAGGGCAGCGGGCGGAGCAGATACGCAGTATTTT. This rearrangement joins TRBV5-1 to TRBJ2-3, with D possibly being TRBD2 (6 bases). The CDR3 is made up of 14 amino acids. CDR1 is SGHRS, CDR2 YFSETQ, per germline. Trimming stripped 5 bases from V and 4 bases from J, with 14 bases between.

This clonotype was seen ten or more times. The rearrangement uses TRBV20-1 and TRBJ1-3, with 9 bases that match TRBD1. CDR3 length: 13 amino acids. Germline V gene data show CDR1 as DFQATT and CDR2 as SNEGSKA (reference sequence). Losses at the gene ends were 6 bases for V and 2 bases for J; bases not matched to a gene: 2. CDR3 bases: TGCAGTGCGAGGACAGGGGCTGGAAACACCATATATTTT. As protein: CSARTGAGNTIYF.